This T cell receptor (beta chain) was obtained from a study of post-analysis software for immune sequencing data. On the study more broadly: Relapsing-remitting, secondary progressive and progressive-relapsing multiple sclerosis were all included among the disease courses. Study outcomes and limitations: Multiple sclerosis patients had significantly lower normalized Chao1 diversity than controls. TRBV segments more frequent in patients than in controls numbered roughly 5 and included TRBV5-6, TRBV5-1 and TRBV20-1. F measure grouped same-batch samples tightly together.

TCR beta cDNA libraries included unique molecular identifiers. When 1 to 10 million T cells were used, they gave a few hundred thousand cDNA molecules. TCRdb called the PCR reads again in MiXCR, with one record for every CDR3 protein. This sample has 250,000 to 300,000 distinct CDR3 sequences, with 30% to 45% found just once. The CDR3 contains 16 residues. The V gene end was trimmed by 2 bases and the J gene end by 5 bases; junction bases not matched to a gene: 9. CDR1 and CDR2 from the germline V gene are MNHEY and SMNVEV (reference sequence). This clonotype was picked up many times. The antigen remains unidentified.

The rearrangement links TRBV27 to TRBJ2-3, with 8 bases identical to TRBD1. The receptor was derived from a girl between 5 and 17 years old with multiple sclerosis. What was sequenced was blood. The CDR3 region is CASSLDEAGGKDTQYF. CDR3 coding DNA: TGTGCCAGCAGTTTAGACGAGGCAGGGGGCAAAGATACGCAGTATTTT.